A selection of T cell receptor beta chains follows, all from one sample in a study of T cell responses to AZD1222 COVID-19 vaccine. Sequenced by immunoSEQ multiplex PCR; TCRdb stores in-frame clones only, minus some. Altogether about 190,000 clones are present, 85% to 90% being singletons, with the ten largest covering 6.5% to 7%. The material sequenced was peripheral blood, taken on day 0 of AZD1222 vaccination. All receptors derive from an adult in good health. CDR3s include the opening cysteine and the closing phenylalanine or tryptophan. A D gene is named only where the DNA matches it firmly. Size is omitted from some rows. Given values are once, few, many or a class for expanded clones.

v_call	j_call	d_call	clone_size	cdr3_aa	cdr3_nt
TRBV11-2	TRBJ2-7	TRBD1	-	CASSYPLGDRGLYEQYF	TGTGCCAGCAGTTACCCGTTGGGGGACAGGGGGCTTTACGAGCAGTACTTC
TRBV5-1	TRBJ1-2	-	-	CASRLTGSDYGYTF	TGCGCCAGCAGGCTAACAGGGTCCGATTACGGCTACACCTTC
TRBV10-3	TRBJ2-1	-	-	CAISERTGTGEQFF	TGTGCCATCAGTGAGAGGACGGGTACCGGGGAGCAGTTCTTC
TRBV6-1	TRBJ1-3	TRBD1	once	CASSEAGTGTPGNTIYF	TGTGCCAGCAGTGAAGCAGGGACAGGGACTCCTGGAAACACCATATATTTT
TRBV18	TRBJ2-5	-	-	CASSGSSQETQYF	TGTGCCAGCTCGGGCAGCTCTCAAGAGACCCAGTACTTC
TRBV9	TRBJ2-3	TRBD2	-	CASGKLAGAGDTQYF	TGTGCTAGCGGAAAACTAGCGGGGGCTGGAGATACGCAGTATTTT
TRBV9	TRBJ2-2	TRBD1	-	CASSVLATGTGGSNTGELFF	TGTGCCAGCAGCGTATTGGCTACCGGGACAGGGGGATCGAACACCGGGGAGCTGTTTTTT
TRBV2	TRBJ2-2	-	-	CASSPLFISGELFF	TGTGCCAGCAGTCCACTCTTTATTTCCGGGGAGCTGTTTTTT
TRBV7-2	TRBJ2-1	TRBD2	-	CASSPLTSGEVEQFF	TGTGCCAGCAGCCCATTGACTAGCGGGGAGGTTGAGCAGTTCTTC
TRBV27	TRBJ2-5	-	-	CASSFSEQETQYF	TGTGCCAGCAGTTTCTCCGAGCAAGAGACCCAGTACTTC
TRBV2	TRBJ1-1	TRBD1	-	CASSDSRTGVVAFF	TGTGCCAGCAGTGACTCTAGGACAGGGGTTGTAGCTTTCTTT
TRBV4-2	TRBJ1-4	-	once	CASSQVEGEEEKLFF	TGTGCCAGCAGCCAAGTTGAGGGGGAAGAAGAAAAACTGTTTTTT
TRBV12-5	TRBJ2-1	TRBD1	-	CASGLGDREYNEQFF	TGTGCTAGTGGGCTGGGGGACAGGGAGTACAATGAGCAGTTCTTC
TRBV7-2	TRBJ1-4	-	-	CASSLGRTNEKLFF	TGTGCCAGCAGCTTGGGGCGTACTAATGAAAAACTGTTTTTT
TRBV13	TRBJ2-3	-	-	CASSGKGSLASADTQYF	TGTGCCAGCAGCGGAAAAGGGTCTTTGGCTAGTGCAGATACGCAGTATTTT
TRBV28	TRBJ1-2	TRBD1	-	CASSGMGQTYGYTF	TGTGCCAGCAGTGGAATGGGACAGACCTATGGCTACACCTTC
TRBV21-1	TRBJ2-3	-	-	CASRPYTGYLTTTGDTQYF	TGTGCCAGCAGACCGTACACCGGCTATCTCACGACCACGGGAGATACGCAGTATTTT
TRBV10-3	TRBJ1-2	TRBD1	-	CAISEWDRAYGYTF	TGTGCCATCAGTGAGTGGGACAGGGCCTATGGCTACACCTTC
TRBV6-2/TRBV6-3	TRBJ2-7	TRBD2	-	CASSYGTSPPYEQYF	TGTGCCAGCAGTTATGGGACTAGCCCTCCCTACGAGCAGTACTTC
TRBV11-2	TRBJ2-1	-	-	CASSLGGAYYNEQFF	TGTGCCAGCAGCTTAGGGGGGGCCTATTACAATGAGCAGTTCTTC
TRBV7-3	TRBJ2-5	-	-	CASSPDGSPETQYF	TGTGCCAGCAGCCCCGATGGGTCACCCGAGACCCAGTACTTC
TRBV19	TRBJ1-6	-	-	CASKPYVNSPLHF	TGTGCCAGTAAACCTTATGTTAATTCACCCCTCCACTTT